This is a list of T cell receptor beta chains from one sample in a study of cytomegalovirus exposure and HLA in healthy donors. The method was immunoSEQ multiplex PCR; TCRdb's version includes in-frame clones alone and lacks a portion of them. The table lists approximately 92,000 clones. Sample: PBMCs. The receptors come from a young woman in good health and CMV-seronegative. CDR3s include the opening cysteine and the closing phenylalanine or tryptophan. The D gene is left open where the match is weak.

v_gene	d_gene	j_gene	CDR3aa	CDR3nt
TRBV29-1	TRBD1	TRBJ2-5	CSVWQMTGTQETQYF	TGCAGCGTTTGGCAAATGACAGGGACCCAAGAGACCCAGTACTTC
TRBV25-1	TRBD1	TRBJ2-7	CASSRYGDRGDEQYF	TGTGCCAGCAGTCGTTACGGGGACAGGGGCGACGAGCAGTACTTC
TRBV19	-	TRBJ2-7	CASSIAFGQYYEQYF	TGTGCCAGTAGTATAGCCTTTGGTCAGTACTACGAGCAGTACTTC
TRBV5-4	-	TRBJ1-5	CASSLDGLHQPQHF	TGTGCCAGCAGCTTGGATGGGCTACATCAGCCCCAGCATTTT
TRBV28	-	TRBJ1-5	CASSLFRQPQHF	TGTGCCAGCAGTTTATTCAGGCAGCCCCAGCATTTT
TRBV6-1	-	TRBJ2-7	CASSEGDISYEQYF	TGTGCCAGCAGTGAAGGGGACATATCCTACGAGCAGTACTTC
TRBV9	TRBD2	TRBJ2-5	CASSFRTSSYQETQYF	TGTGCCAGCAGTTTTCGGACTAGCAGCTACCAAGAGACCCAGTACTTC
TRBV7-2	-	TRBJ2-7	CASSHTAGPYEQYF	TGTGCCAGCAGCCACACGGCGGGACCATACGAGCAGTACTTC
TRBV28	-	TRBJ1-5	CASSWAGEGNQPQHF	TGTGCCAGCAGTTGGGCAGGGGAAGGCAATCAGCCCCAGCATTTT
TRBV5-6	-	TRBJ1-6	CASSLRALRGSPLHF	TGTGCCAGCAGTTTACGGGCTCTACGGGGTTCACCCCTCCACTTT
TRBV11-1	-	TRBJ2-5	CASSRELLVVQETQYF	TGTGCCAGCAGCCGTGAACTCCTCGTAGTCCAAGAGACCCAGTACTTC